This T cell receptor beta chain was identified during a study of blood T cell repertoires in COVID-19. At the level of the study: Both acute and convalescent COVID-19 samples were obtained from the United States, Italy and Spain. PBMCs, B-cell-depleted T cells, or T cells provided the cDNA or gDNA that made up the material.

The V gene's germline CDR1 is GTSNPN and CDR2 SVGIG (reference sequence). Trimming took off 2 bases at V and 5 bases at J, with 12 bases between the two ends. CDR3 length equals 13 residues. Original analysis: Amplifying reference gene primers gave estimates of nucleated cell counts. Assay: immunoSEQ multiplex PCR; the TCRdb copy retains only in-frame clones and omits some. Clone size and V and J calls were adopted from that table, with D and trimming inferred from the DNA. The table records some 250,000 clones, 81% of them present only once. The TCR comes from a woman aged 80 or over with COVID-19, enrolled during active disease. This chain uses TRBV30 with TRBJ1-2; possibly TRBD1 for D (6 bases). Specimen: peripheral blood. CDR3 residues: CAWSRNQGYGYTF. The CDR3 coding sequence is TGTGCCTGGAGTCGGAATCAGGGGTATGGCTACACCTTC.